This T cell receptor beta chain was observed in a study of T cell responses to AZD1222 COVID-19 vaccine. The germline CDR1 and CDR2 sequences are SGHRS and YFSETQ. The V gene end was trimmed by 4 bases and the J gene end by 7 bases; junction bases not matched to a gene: 7. This CDR3 is built from 15 residues. Assay used: immunoSEQ multiplex PCR; TCRdb lists only in-frame clones, some missing. The top ten clones hold under 1.5% of a sample with more than 150,000 clones, just over 90% of them seen once. The chain links TRBV5-1 to TRBJ2-1, with TRBD1 identical over 11 bases. Material: peripheral blood, obtained 28 days after the second AZD1222 dose. This sequence originates from an adult who received the AZD1222 COVID-19 vaccine. The CDR3 bases are TGCGCCAGCAGCCCCGGACAGGGGGCTATGAATGAGCAGTTCTTC. Protein sequence: CASSPGQGAMNEQFF.